This T cell receptor beta chain came from a study of spatial heterogeneity in lung cancer (dated by TCRdb to the late 2010s). Regarding the complete study: More beta-chain than alpha-chain transcripts were consistently detected, likely reflecting higher beta-chain transcript abundance. In the raw uncorrected reads, each unique combination of TCR and UMI appeared more than ten times on average. In non-small cell lung cancer, the study quantitatively compared TCR alpha and beta repertoires across several tumor regions, matched nontumor lung, and blood. The study linked features of the TCR repertoire to counts of nonsynonymous mutations, which were determined by whole-exome sequencing of tumor tissue. Both alpha and beta chains were TCR-sequenced in samples taken at surgery, namely 220 tumor regions, fewer than 85 matched nontumor lung samples and 45 to 60 PBMC samples.

Ten or more counts support this clonotype. No cognate antigen has been identified for it. No much larger clone is present one base from it, and per-base qualities are unavailable. Reading from cysteine to phenylalanine, the CDR3 counts 11 amino acids. Solely the CDR3 DNA is kept, with 33 bases framed from the first base. CDR1 and CDR2, looked up from the germline V gene, are SGDLS and YYNGEE. V loses 0 bases of germline sequence and J loses 5 bases, and the interval between the two ends is 2 bases. What the authors observed across the whole study: Additional single-cell paired TCR alpha and beta sequencing was considered necessary to confirm, at a functional level, the hypothesis that regional TCRs recognize regional mutations. Ubiquitous expanded tumor TCRs showed up in blood more often at tumor resection than at routine follow-up.

The library relied on 5' RACE. Sequencing relied on a NextSeq 500. To allow correction of PCR and sequencing errors, the TCR library protocol tagged every TCR cDNA molecule with a unique molecular identifier. Processing in the source paper ran as follows. TCR identification, UMI-based error correction and CDR3 extraction were all carried out with Decombinator tools. Expanded TCRs were defined as those above a frequency of 2 per 1,000, corresponding to the top 1% of the tumor frequency distribution. Renyi diversity was calculated using the R vegan package after each repertoire was subsampled 100 times to 5,000 TCRs. CDR3 similarity networks were built from amino acid triplet string-kernel similarity, with CDR3s being connected when pairwise similarity was above 0.82. TCRdb redid the processing of the public reads, applying fastp at Q25 and MiXCR, and retained in-frame beta chains. Entries are consolidated by CDR3 protein sequence, retaining the most common genes and DNA. It is TCRdb's table, rather than the study itself, that gives the V and J calls and clone size. Here the sample has fewer than 40,000 distinct CDR3 sequences; 7.5% occur a single time. The ten largest account for under 30% of the sample.

The time point label of this sample denotes: sample taken at primary tumor resection. For TCR sequencing, whole RNA was extracted from tumor and nontumor lung tissue, or from cryopreserved PBMC samples, and no cell sorting was done. Samples were obtained from approximately 72 patients with early-stage, untreated non-small cell lung cancer from the lung TRACERx cohort. A patient was chosen for TCR sequencing only when enough RNA was available from at least two tumor regions. The sequence was obtained from a male donor with early-stage non-small cell lung cancer. This receptor chain uses TRBV9 and TRBJ1-1; the D gene remains uncertain. Sample: PBMCs, taken at surgery. CDR3 loop: CASSVATEAFF. The bases read TGTGCCAGCAGCGTAGCAACTGAAGCTTTCTTT.